Below are 27 T cell receptor beta chains sequenced from a single sample in a study of blood T cell repertoires in COVID-19. TCRdb keeps only in-frame clones here, not all; method: immunoSEQ multiplex PCR. The repertoire has roughly 15,000 clones, about four fifths of them found once; the top ten carry under 25%. The sequenced sample was peripheral blood. The receptors originated from a woman in her sixties or seventies with acute or convalescent COVID-19.

The chain joins TRBV28 to TRBJ1-2; a weak D match, TRBD1 (5 bases). CDR1 is MDHEN and CDR2 is SYDVKM in the germline V gene. The CDR3 covers 13 residues. Trimming pared 4 bases from V and 2 bases from J, leaving 8 bases between. The CDR3 nucleotides are TGTGCCAGCAGTTACACAGGCAACTATGGCTACACCTTC. It translates to CASSYTGNYGYTF.

This clone is judged medium-sized. This chain joins TRBV6-2 or TRBV6-3 and TRBJ2-2, with TRBD1 matching 9 bases. With V trimmed by 5 bases and J by 4 bases, 8 bases remained unmatched. Germline V lookup: CDR1 MNHEY, CDR2 SVGEGT. CDR3 size: 16 residues. The CDR3 reads CASSHPRQGGTGELFF. CDR3 DNA sequence: TGTGCCAGCAGTCACCCTAGACAGGGGGGCACCGGGGAGCTGTTTTTT.

The chain couples TRBV7-9 to TRBJ2-1; the D gene is possibly TRBD2 (5 bases). The germline gives CDR1 SEHNR, CDR2 FQNEAQ (reference sequence). The V end was cut by 2 bases, the J end by 5 bases, with 13 bases between. CDR3 length: 15 amino acids. The CDR3 nucleotides read TGTGCCAGCAGCTTAACAGCTAGCCCTAACAATGAGCAGTTCTTC. Its protein is CASSLTASPNNEQFF.

V is TRBV7-2 and J is TRBJ1-1, with 7 bases fitting TRBD1. The CDR3 totals 15 residues. CDR1 and CDR2 from the germline V gene are SGHTA and FQGNSA. The J segment lost 1 base and the V segment lost 5 bases, leaving 7 bases of the junction unmatched. The CDR3 sequence: CASSVGDRQNTEAFF. The CDR3 DNA sequence: TGTGCCAGCAGCGTGGGGGACAGACAGAACACTGAAGCTTTCTTT.

The chain is built from TRBV27 and TRBJ2-4, with D maybe TRBD2 (7 bases). Germline values: CDR1 MNHEY, CDR2 SMNVEV (reference sequence). Trimming stripped 2 bases from V and 6 bases from J, with 14 bases between. CDR3 length: 15 amino acids. The CDR3 nucleotides read TGTGCCAGCAGTTTAGGTCCTGCGGGGGCAAACATTCAGTACTTC. This codes for CASSLGPAGANIQYF.

The genes are TRBV5-6 and TRBJ1-2; D uncertain. The V and J ends lost 2 bases and 2 bases respectively, with 4 bases between them. This CDR3 has 12 amino acids. From germline, CDR1 is SGHDT and CDR2 YYEEEE. CDR3 DNA sequence: TGTGCCAGCAGCTTTCGGAACTATGGCTACACCTTC. As protein: CASSFRNYGYTF. The full variable domain, with the rest looked up from reference TRBV5-6 and TRBJ1-2, is DAGVTQSPTHLIKTRGQQVTLRCSPKSGHDTVSWYQQALGQGPQFIFQYYEEEERQRGNFPDRFSGHQFPNYSSELNVNALLLGDSALYLCASSFRNYGYTFGSGTRLTVV.

The rearrangement links TRBV7-2 to TRBJ1-2; the D is unclear. CDR3 length equals 14 residues. Per the germline V gene, CDR1 is SGHTA and CDR2 is FQGNSA. V dropped 5 bases and J dropped 4 bases, with 14 bases sitting between them. For the CDR3, the DNA is TGTGCCAGCAGCCCACGACCGGCTAGCTATGGCTACACCTTC. Translated: CASSPRPASYGYTF.

The chain has TRBV18 and TRBJ1-1, with 8 bases matching TRBD1. Trimming cost V 5 bases and J 5 bases; bases outside gene matches: 7. CDR3 length equals 14 residues. The germline V gene has CDR1 KGHSH and CDR2 LQKENI. CDR3 DNA: TGTGCCAGCTCAGCTCTCACAGGGGGGACTGAAGCTTTCTTT. Residues: CASSALTGGTEAFF.

The chain links TRBV28 to TRBJ1-3; unclear D gene. V was clipped by 5 bases and J by 0 bases, with 11 bases between them. Germline V CDR1 and CDR2: MDHEN, SYDVKM. The CDR3 has 15 residues. This CDR3 reads CASSPGVTSGNTIYF. Here the CDR3 DNA reads TGTGCCAGCAGTCCCGGGGTCACCTCTGGAAACACCATATATTTT.

The V and J genes are TRBV7-2 and TRBJ2-1; D not certain. The CDR3 extends over 12 amino acids. The V end was cut by 7 bases, the J end by 9 bases, with 13 bases between. Germline lookup yields CDR1 SGHTA and CDR2 FQGNSA. The CDR3 DNA sequence: TGTGCCAGCATTCTAAACGTCGGTGAGCAGTTCTTC. Translated: CASILNVGEQFF.

This chain uses TRBV5-1 with TRBJ1-2; D is unresolved. CDR1 is SGHRS, CDR2 YFSETQ, per germline. Trimming stripped 4 bases from V and 3 bases from J, with 10 bases between. This CDR3 region has 13 residues. CDR3 coding DNA: TGCGCCAGCAGCCCCGTGAGCGACTATGGCTACACCTTC. Residues: CASSPVSDYGYTF.

The chain uses TRBV5-6 and TRBJ1-1; D not certain. With 0 bases removed from V and 7 bases from J, the gap between germline ends came to 10 bases. CDR3 length: 13 residues. Germline-derived CDR1 and CDR2 are SGHDT and YYEEEE. CDR3 DNA sequence: TGTGCCAGCAGCTTGGGCCCTCTAGTTGAAGCTTTCTTT. As protein: CASSLGPLVEAFF.

The V and J genes are TRBV11-2 and TRBJ1-2; D not resolved. The CDR3 is 15 residues long. The V and J ends lost 5 bases and 2 bases respectively, with 15 bases between them. In germline, CDR1 is SGHAT, CDR2 FQNNGV. The DNA of the CDR3 is TGTGCCAGCAGCGACCGCCGGACGGGAAACTATGGCTACACCTTC. Amino acid sequence: CASSDRRTGNYGYTF.

This clone has only one observation. The V call is TRBV6-4, the J call TRBJ2-7; D unresolved. The germline V and J ends were trimmed by 0 bases and 1 base, with 19 bases remaining between them. This CDR3 has 18 residues. Germline loops: CDR1 MRHNA, CDR2 SNTAGT. CDR3 in amino acids: CASSDSTLWPTTSYEQYF. CDR3 DNA: TGTGCCAGCAGTGACTCGACCCTATGGCCCACGACTTCCTACGAGCAGTACTTC.

The V and J genes are TRBV6-2 or TRBV6-3 and TRBJ1-1; 7 nucleotides line up with TRBD1. The germline gives CDR1 MNHEY, CDR2 SVGEGT. The trim removed 4 bases at V and 0 bases at J, leaving 5 bases unmatched. This CDR3 spans 15 amino acids. Here the CDR3 reads CASSSVGQMNTEAFF. DNA of the CDR3: TGTGCCAGCAGTTCCGTGGGACAGATGAACACTGAAGCTTTCTTT.

The genes are TRBV27 and TRBJ2-5; 8 bases line up with TRBD1. CDR1 is MNHEY, CDR2 SMNVEV, per germline (reference sequence). The CDR3 loop spans 14 amino acids. V lost 5 bases and J lost 2; bases outside the gene matches: 4. Here the CDR3 reads CASSARTGQETQYF. The CDR3 bases are TGTGCCAGCAGTGCCCGGACAGGGCAAGAGACCCAGTACTTC.

The CDR3 region has the DNA TGTGCCAGCAGTTCCTACTCCCAATCCTACGAGCAGTACTTC. Protein: CASSSYSQSYEQYF. The rearrangement links TRBV28 to TRBJ2-7; the D is unclear. The CDR3 has 14 residues. Trimming took 4 bases from V and 1 from J, leaving 11 bases between them. Per the germline V gene, CDR1 is MDHEN and CDR2 is SYDVKM.

The V gene is TRBV2, the J gene TRBJ2-4; D might be TRBD1 (6 bases). Germline V CDR1 and CDR2: SNHLY, FYNNEI. The CDR3 consists of 16 residues. The ends were cut back, 7 bases at V and 0 bases at J, with 16 bases in the middle. DNA of the CDR3: TGTGCCAGCATCGCCCCAGGGGATCTAGCCAAAAACATTCAGTACTTC. Encoded protein: CASIAPGDLAKNIQYF.

The J gene is TRBJ2-7, the V gene TRBV7-2; 11 bases fit TRBD2. There are 15 residues in the CDR3. After removal of 5 bases from V and 3 bases from J, the junction contained 6 bases not matched to a gene. Germline-derived CDR1 and CDR2 are SGHTA and FQGNSA. The CDR3 is CASSTRSGRDYEQYF. The CDR3 nucleotides are TGTGCCAGCAGCACCCGTAGCGGGAGGGACTACGAGCAGTACTTC.

The chain employs TRBV28 and TRBJ2-7; TRBD1 might be the D (6 bases). V was pared by 4 bases and J by 9 bases, with 25 bases between. CDR1 MDHEN and CDR2 SYDVKM come from the germline V gene. The CDR3 totals 16 residues. CDR3 sequence reads: CASSSQTGFRIRGQYF. The CDR3 DNA reads TGTGCCAGCAGTTCACAAACAGGGTTTCGTATTCGAGGGCAGTACTTC.

The chain carries TRBV19 and TRBJ2-1; 9 bases agree with TRBD1. CDR1 is LNHDA and CDR2 is SQIVND in the germline V gene (reference sequence). The trim removed 3 bases at V and 0 bases at J, leaving 6 bases unmatched. The CDR3 is 17 residues long. Here the CDR3 DNA reads TGTGCCAGTAGTATCACCGGGACAGGGAGCTCCTACAATGAGCAGTTCTTC. It specifies CASSITGTGSSYNEQFF.

This rearrangement joins TRBV7-9 to TRBJ2-3, with D perhaps TRBD2 (5 bases). Germline CDR1 reads SEHNR; CDR2 reads FQNEAQ (reference sequence). The CDR3 length is 14 residues. V lost 2 bases to trimming and J lost 0 bases, with 6 bases between them. Here the CDR3 DNA reads TGTGCCAGCAGCTTAAGCGGTAGCACAGATACGCAGTATTTT. This translates into CASSLSGSTDTQYF.

The chain recombines TRBV6-1 with TRBJ2-5; 9 bases agree with TRBD2. Germline lookup yields CDR1 MNHNS and CDR2 SASEGT. The CDR3 has 16 amino acids. The trim removed 3 bases at V and 3 bases at J, leaving 8 bases unmatched. CDR3 in amino acids: CASSDKRGASKETQYF. DNA of the CDR3: TGTGCCAGCAGTGACAAGCGGGGGGCCTCTAAAGAGACCCAGTACTTC.

The chain couples TRBV5-1 to TRBJ1-1, with TRBD1 as a possible D gene (6 bases). V shed 0 bases and J shed 0 bases, with 9 bases lying between them. CDR3 length equals 15 residues. CDR1 SGHRS and CDR2 YFSETQ come from the germline V gene. The CDR3 bases are TGCGCCAGCAGCTTGGGGACAGCGATGAACACTGAAGCTTTCTTT. It yields the protein CASSLGTAMNTEAFF. Full variable domain (outside the CDR3, taken from reference TRBV5-1 and TRBJ1-1): KAGVTQTPRYLIKTRGQQVTLSCSPISGHRSVSWYQQTPGQGLQFLFEYFSETQRNKGNFPGRFSGRQFSNSRSEMNVSTLELGDSALYLCASSLGTAMNTEAFFGQGTRLTVV.

This clone was found once. This rearrangement joins TRBV9 to TRBJ1-5, with 8 bases fitting TRBD1. V dropped 4 bases and J dropped 5; count of bases not matched to a gene: 8. CDR3 length: 15 residues. Per germline, CDR1 SGDLS and CDR2 YYNGEE. CDR3 residues: CASSKTGARDQPQHF. Here the CDR3 DNA reads TGTGCCAGCAGCAAGACAGGGGCGAGGGATCAGCCCCAGCATTTT.

This sequence joins TRBV6-1 and TRBJ1-1; D is perhaps TRBD1 (5 bases). CDR1 and CDR2 from the germline V gene are MNHNS and SASEGT. CDR3 length: 15 residues. Trimming stripped 2 bases from V and 2 bases from J, with 12 bases between. The CDR3 region has the DNA TGTGCCAGCAGTGAAAAGAGGACACCAAACACTGAAGCTTTCTTT. Encoded protein: CASSEKRTPNTEAFF.

The CDR3 loop reads CASSRGRGGSSYNEQFF. The DNA for the CDR3 is TGTGCCAGCAGTCGAGGCCGCGGGGGGTCGTCCTACAATGAGCAGTTCTTC. The rearrangement uses TRBV7-8 and TRBJ2-1, with TRBD2 matching over 8 bases. The CDR3 is 17 amino acids. The germline V gene has CDR1 SGHVS and CDR2 FQNEAQ. V trimming: 6 bases; J trimming: 1 base; junction bases outside the gene matches: 11.